This TCR beta chain was captured in a study of blood T cells in healthy people across ages. Alongside a J-beta primer mix, a sample-barcoded 5' primer served in a second PCR lasting about 7 to 12 cycles. TCRdb recomputed calls from the 5' RACE reads with MiXCR, one row per CDR3 protein. The sample contains about 1.4 million distinct CDR3 sequences, almost 60% of which appear only once. The draw of peripheral blood yielded approximately 10 milliliters from each donor. V was pared by 0 bases and J by 2 bases, with 14 bases between. Germline CDR1 reads ENHRY; CDR2 reads SYGVKD. The length of the CDR3 is 18 residues.

The sequenced sample was blood. The sequence came from a man aged 18 to 30 in good health. The chain employs TRBV10-3 and TRBJ2-6; possible D gene TRBD2, 7 bases. As DNA, the CDR3 is TGTGCCATCAGTGAGTCGGCGGGGGCGGGGGCTGGGGCCAACGTCCTGACTTTC. This translates into CAISESAGAGAGANVLTF.